The clone carrying this T cell receptor (beta chain) was seen more than once but under ten times. This sample is part of a study of CD8+ T cells in alopecia areata. Study as a whole: The drug, oral tofacitinib, was given to treated patients at 5 to 10 mg twice daily.

cDNA reverse transcribed from extracted RNA served as the sequencing template. Assay: immunoSEQ multiplex PCR; the TCRdb copy retains only in-frame clones and omits some. The data show 180,000 or so clones, with almost 65% seen just once and over 1.5% held by the top ten. The V segment lost 8 bases and the J segment 5 bases; nucleotides outside the gene matches: 7. The CDR3 consists of 13 residues. Germline V gene data show CDR1 as SQVTM and CDR2 as ANQGSEA. This receptor was obtained from a human donor with alopecia areata. The chain recombines TRBV29-1 with TRBJ2-3; the match to TRBD2 covers 10 bases. This sample comprised CD4+ T cells sorted from blood, obtained at week 0. CDR3 coding DNA: TGCAGCACGGACCTAGCGGGGGTAGATACGCAGTATTTT. Its protein is CSTDLAGVDTQYF.